This T cell receptor (beta chain) was identified in a study of T-cell reconstitution after alpha-beta-depleted transplantation in children. Overall study results and limits: At day 60, the high TCRbeta diversity found in some patients originated from recipient T cells and thymic progenitors that had survived. T cells produced anew were the main source of T-cell counts and diversity one year after transplant. Alpha-beta T cells present about two months after transplant were reported to originate from several hundred expanded graft clones.

Unique molecular identifiers featured in how the TCRbeta library was prepared. TCRdb processed the PCR reads anew with MiXCR; each CDR3 protein has one entry. The top ten clones hold more than 5.5% of a sample with over 150,000 distinct CDR3 sequences, 6.6% of them seen once. Many counts were recorded for this clonotype. Antigen: not known. The input for sequencing was PBMCs, taken before TCRalphabeta/CD19-depleted stem cell transplant. The sequence came from a boy aged 2 to 9 with acute lymphoblastic leukemia, due to receive a stem cell transplant.

CDR3 residues: CASSSPGQGPYEQYF. The CDR3 DNA sequence: TGTGCCAGCAGCTCCCCGGGACAGGGCCCCTACGAGCAGTACTTC. The chain has TRBV7-9 and TRBJ2-7; 9 positions match TRBD1. The trim removed 4 bases at V and 2 bases at J, leaving 6 bases unmatched. From germline, CDR1 is SEHNR and CDR2 FQNEAQ (reference sequence). CDR3 size: 15 residues.